This T cell receptor beta chain was profiled in a study of T cells in Graves' hyperthyroidism and ophthalmopathy. Authors of the study amplified TCR beta CDR3 regions from RNA transcripts. First-round RT-PCR of the TCR CDR3 relied on the HTBI primer set. One entry per CDR3 protein, called by TCRdb with MiXCR from the multiplex PCR reads. The sample contains some 690,000 distinct CDR3 sequences, roughly 17% of which appear only once. General study results and limits: Before onset, ophthalmopathy was predicted by the model a median approximately 6.7 months earlier. By a 13 V-J model, ophthalmopathy was set apart from stable hyperthyroidism. Peripheral blood also featured most of the thyroid clonotypes expanded above 0.001.

The CDR3 contains 17 residues. Germline values: CDR1 SEHNR, CDR2 FQNEAQ (reference sequence). Trimming stripped 4 bases from V and 0 bases from J, with 13 bases between. This clonotype was counted many times. The antigen is not known. The J gene is TRBJ2-6, the V gene TRBV7-9; D is perhaps TRBD1 (6 bases). The sequencing sample was made of blood. The sequence derives from a man aged 45-60 years with Graves' hyperthyroidism. The chain's CDR3 is CASSYGQRGSGANVLTF. As DNA, the CDR3 is TGTGCCAGCAGCTATGGACAGAGAGGCTCTGGGGCCAACGTCCTGACTTTC. The full variable domain, in which reference TRBV7-9 and TRBJ2-6 provide the parts outside the CDR3, is DTGVSQNPRHKITKRGQNVTFRCDPISEHNRLYWYRQTLGQGPEFLTYFQNEAQLEKSRLLSDRFSAERPKGSFSTLEIQRTEQGDSAMYLCASSYGQRGSGANVLTFGAGSRLTVL.